Below are 2 T cell receptor beta chains sequenced from a single sample in a study of T cells in Graves' hyperthyroidism and ophthalmopathy. The investigators amplified TCR beta CDR3 regions from RNA transcripts. The study used the HTBI primer set for a first-round RT-PCR of the TCR CDR3. TCRdb processed the multiplex PCR reads anew with MiXCR; each CDR3 protein has one entry. Of around 340,000 distinct CDR3 sequences in the sample, approximately 18% are singletons; the top ten hold 34%. Sequencing used blood. All receptors derive from a woman under 40 with Graves' hyperthyroidism that later progressed to Graves' ophthalmopathy.

In its sample, this clonotype was seen many times. V and J are TRBV12-3 or TRBV12-4 and TRBJ2-3, with 9 bases identical to TRBD1. CDR3 length: 18 residues. V lost 7 bases, J lost 2 bases, and 16 bases stayed unmatched. The CDR3 DNA follows: TGTGCCAGCACCAACGGGACAGGGATTCCCCTTAACACAGATACGCAGTATTTT. Its translation: CASTNGTGIPLNTDTQYF.

Comments on this clonotype: A much larger clone lies a single base off, so this may be a read error. The chain employs TRBV14 and TRBJ1-2, with D unresolved. V was pared by 7 bases and J by 7 bases, with 22 bases between. CDR1 is SGHDN, CDR2 FVKESK, per germline. This CDR3 is 15 amino acids long. CDR3 residues: CASNPLTNEAGGYTF. CDR3 nucleotides: TGTGCCAGCAACCCGCTCACCAACGAAGCGGGTGGCTACACCTTC.